The clone carrying this T cell receptor beta chain was picked up a small number of times. This entry comes from a study of identical twins. V was cut by 7 bases and J by 6 bases, with 16 bases left in between. This CDR3 has 13 residues. Per the germline V gene, CDR1 is SGHVS and CDR2 is FQNEAQ. Template switching, a step in the protocol, added a universal primer site, and cDNA carried unique molecular identifiers. One entry per CDR3 protein, called by TCRdb with MiXCR from the 5' RACE reads. The table shows a few hundred thousand distinct CDR3 sequences, with about 10% occurring only once. Sequenced material: naive T cells sorted from blood. This clonotype was sampled from a woman aged 50 to 60 in good health. This rearrangement joins TRBV7-8 to TRBJ2-7; unclear D gene. The CDR3 nucleotides are TGTGCCAGCACCCAAAACCGGGTCGGCGAGCAGTACTTC. As protein: CASTQNRVGEQYF.